This is a list of T cell receptor beta chains from one sample in a study of CD8 T cells in ankylosing spondylitis. TCRdb called the 5' RACE reads again in MiXCR, with one record for every CDR3 protein. The sample has 150,000 to 200,000 distinct CDR3 sequences; roughly 13% are singletons. Material: blood, either unsorted or a sorted T cell fraction (not recorded which). The receptors stem from a female donor with ankylosing spondylitis or in good health (not recorded which). The CDR3 runs from the conserved cysteine through the conserved F or W. Fields, in order: CDR3 DNA, CDR3 protein, clone size, J gene, D gene, V gene. D genes are given only for firm matches. Only part of the rows carry a size: once, few, many, or a class if the clone is expanded.

CDR3 DNA: TGTGCCAGCGGCCCGGGGTCGTACACTGAAGCTTTCTTT; CDR3 protein: CASGPGSYTEAFF; clone size: few; J gene: TRBJ1-1; D gene: .; V gene: TRBV28
CDR3 DNA: TGTGCCAGCAGTTCGTCCGGTGGCCACACCTTC; CDR3 protein: CASSSSGGHTF; clone size: .; J gene: TRBJ1-2; D gene: .; V gene: TRBV6-2/TRBV6-3
CDR3 DNA: TGTGCCAGCAGTGAAGCCGGGGGGCTGTGGCAGCCCCAGCATTTT; CDR3 protein: CASSEAGGLWQPQHF; clone size: many; J gene: TRBJ1-5; D gene: .; V gene: TRBV6-1
CDR3 DNA: TGTGCCAGCAGCCCCGAAGGACTTTCACCCGAGCAGTACTTC; CDR3 protein: CASSPEGLSPEQYF; clone size: many; J gene: TRBJ2-7; D gene: .; V gene: TRBV7-9
CDR3 DNA: TGTGCCAGCAGTCAGGACTTTTGGAGTACGCAGTATTTT; CDR3 protein: CASSQDFWSTQYF; clone size: many; J gene: TRBJ2-3; D gene: .; V gene: TRBV6-2/TRBV6-3
CDR3 DNA: TGTGCCACCATTGGAAGGACAGGGATGACCTACGAGCAGTACTTC; CDR3 protein: CATIGRTGMTYEQYF; clone size: many; J gene: TRBJ2-7; D gene: TRBD1; V gene: TRBV24-1
CDR3 DNA: TGTGCCAGCAGTTTACTGGACAAAAATCAGCCCCAGCATTTT; CDR3 protein: CASSLLDKNQPQHF; clone size: many; J gene: TRBJ1-5; D gene: .; V gene: TRBV12-3/TRBV12-4
CDR3 DNA: TGTGCCAGCAGTCGAGCCGGGACCTCGGAAGCTTTCTTT; CDR3 protein: CASSRAGTSEAFF; clone size: few; J gene: TRBJ1-1; D gene: .; V gene: TRBV12-3/TRBV12-4
CDR3 DNA: TGTGCCAGCAGTTTAATAGGGTACGGGGAGCTGTTTTTT; CDR3 protein: CASSLIGYGELFF; clone size: many; J gene: TRBJ2-2; D gene: .; V gene: TRBV12-3/TRBV12-4
CDR3 DNA: TGTGCCAGCAGAAGGGACAGTTCTAGCACAGATACGCAGTATTTT; CDR3 protein: CASRRDSSSTDTQYF; clone size: .; J gene: TRBJ2-3; D gene: TRBD1; V gene: TRBV7-2
CDR3 DNA: TGTGCCAGCAGCTTGGATCGAGGTACGAGCAATCAGTCCCAGCATTTT; CDR3 protein: CASSLDRGTSNQSQHF; clone size: once; J gene: TRBJ1-5; D gene: .; V gene: TRBV5-6
CDR3 DNA: TGCAGTGCTAGAGCCCCTCTAGGGCTTGAGCAGTTCTTC; CDR3 protein: CSARAPLGLEQFF; clone size: many; J gene: TRBJ2-1; D gene: .; V gene: TRBV20-1
CDR3 DNA: TGTGCCAGCTCGCCTGGGACAGGGAGAAACGAGCAGTACTTC; CDR3 protein: CASSPGTGRNEQYF; clone size: .; J gene: TRBJ2-7; D gene: TRBD1; V gene: TRBV18
CDR3 DNA: TGCAGTGCCAAAGACAGGAGCTATGGCTACACCTTC; CDR3 protein: CSAKDRSYGYTF; clone size: many; J gene: TRBJ1-2; D gene: .; V gene: TRBV20-1
CDR3 DNA: TGTGCCAGCAGCGTAGAACCCGGGAGCACAGATACGCAGTATTTT; CDR3 protein: CASSVEPGSTDTQYF; clone size: many; J gene: TRBJ2-3; D gene: .; V gene: TRBV9
CDR3 DNA: TGTGCCAGCAGCGCAGTACCCGGGTTGCACACCGGGGAGCTGTTTTTT; CDR3 protein: CASSAVPGLHTGELFF; clone size: few; J gene: TRBJ2-2; D gene: .; V gene: TRBV7-3
CDR3 DNA: TGTGCCAGCAATCTGGGGGATTACAATGAGCAGTTCTTC; CDR3 protein: CASNLGDYNEQFF; clone size: many; J gene: TRBJ2-1; D gene: .; V gene: TRBV7-9
CDR3 DNA: TGTGCCAGCAGCAGAGGGACTAGCGGGAGCAATGAGCAGTTCTTC; CDR3 protein: CASSRGTSGSNEQFF; clone size: many; J gene: TRBJ2-1; D gene: TRBD2; V gene: TRBV27